These T cell receptor beta chains were read from a single sample in a study of shared clonotypes between healthy human individuals. The table came from immunoSEQ multiplex PCR; TCRdb's copy has only in-frame clones and leaves some out. The data show under 600,000 clones, just over 75% seen once. Sequenced: PBMCs. These TCRs come from a woman aged 35 to 49 in good health. Some clones in this sample may be carry-over from other donors' samples. Both conserved end residues are part of each CDR3. Each record gives: CDR3 length, D gene, V gene, clone size, J gene, CDR3 DNA, CDR3 protein. The D gene is left open where the match is weak. Part of the rows lack a size; the others show once, few, many or a class for expanded clones.

cdr3_length: 14; d_call: NA; v_call: TRBV11-2; clone_size: NA; j_call: TRBJ2-2; cdr3_nt: TGTGCCAGCAGCGCGCGCTCGGGGCTCGGGGAGCTGTTTTTT; cdr3_aa: CASSARSGLGELFF
cdr3_length: 13; d_call: TRBD1; v_call: TRBV2; clone_size: NA; j_call: TRBJ2-1; cdr3_nt: TGTGCCAGCATCGTACAGGGGAGAAATGAGCAGTTCTTC; cdr3_aa: CASIVQGRNEQFF
cdr3_length: 16; d_call: TRBD2; v_call: TRBV4-3; clone_size: NA; j_call: TRBJ2-1; cdr3_nt: TGCGCCAGCAGCCAAGAATTCCAGCGGGGATACAATGAGCAGTTCTTC; cdr3_aa: CASSQEFQRGYNEQFF
cdr3_length: 15; d_call: TRBD1; v_call: TRBV28; clone_size: NA; j_call: TRBJ1-5; cdr3_nt: TGTGCCAGCAGTCAGACAGGGGGCGCGCGGCAGCCCCAGCATTTT; cdr3_aa: CASSQTGGARQPQHF
cdr3_length: 18; d_call: NA; v_call: TRBV30; clone_size: NA; j_call: TRBJ2-2; cdr3_nt: TGTGCCTGGAGTACATACCTTGGCGGGACCGCTGGCACCGGGGAGCTGTTTTTT; cdr3_aa: CAWSTYLGGTAGTGELFF
cdr3_length: 14; d_call: TRBD1; v_call: TRBV6-6; clone_size: NA; j_call: TRBJ2-7; cdr3_nt: TGTGCCAGCAGCGACAGGGGGCATCTCTACGAGCAGTACTTC; cdr3_aa: CASSDRGHLYEQYF
cdr3_length: 12; d_call: NA; v_call: TRBV7-9; clone_size: NA; j_call: TRBJ2-5; cdr3_nt: TGTGCCAGCAATTTGAACCAAGAGACCCAGTACTTC; cdr3_aa: CASNLNQETQYF
cdr3_length: 15; d_call: NA; v_call: TRBV27; clone_size: NA; j_call: TRBJ2-1; cdr3_nt: TGTGCCAGCAGTTTTGGGAGAAGCTCCTACAATGAGCAGTTCTTC; cdr3_aa: CASSFGRSSYNEQFF
cdr3_length: 14; d_call: NA; v_call: TRBV18; clone_size: NA; j_call: TRBJ2-7; cdr3_nt: TGTGCCAGCTCGCCGGCGGGACAGAGCTACGAGCAGTACTTC; cdr3_aa: CASSPAGQSYEQYF
cdr3_length: 14; d_call: NA; v_call: TRBV30; clone_size: once; j_call: TRBJ2-7; cdr3_nt: TGTGCCTGGAGGCGGGGCGACCTCCTAAACGAGCAGTACTTC; cdr3_aa: CAWRRGDLLNEQYF
cdr3_length: 13; d_call: NA; v_call: TRBV13; clone_size: NA; j_call: TRBJ1-1; cdr3_nt: TGTGCCAGCAGCCTCCGCCTGGGCCCTGAAGCTTTCTTT; cdr3_aa: CASSLRLGPEAFF
cdr3_length: 16; d_call: TRBD2; v_call: TRBV28; clone_size: NA; j_call: TRBJ2-2; cdr3_nt: TGTGCCAGCGCCTTGGGGGGCGGGAGGATCACCGGGGAGCTGTTTTTT; cdr3_aa: CASALGGGRITGELFF
cdr3_length: 16; d_call: TRBD2; v_call: TRBV6-1; clone_size: NA; j_call: TRBJ2-1; cdr3_nt: TGTGCCAGCAGTGAAGCACTAGCGGGAGGAGTCAATGAGCAGTTCTTC; cdr3_aa: CASSEALAGGVNEQFF
cdr3_length: 15; d_call: TRBD1; v_call: TRBV28; clone_size: NA; j_call: TRBJ1-5; cdr3_nt: TGTGCCAGCAGTTTACGCTCAGGGGGCGGTCAGCCCCAGCATTTT; cdr3_aa: CASSLRSGGGQPQHF
cdr3_length: 16; d_call: TRBD2; v_call: TRBV14; clone_size: NA; j_call: TRBJ2-2; cdr3_nt: TGTGCCAGCAGCCAAAGACTATTGGGGGGGACCGGGGAGCTGTTTTTT; cdr3_aa: CASSQRLLGGTGELFF
cdr3_length: 15; d_call: TRBD1; v_call: TRBV6-1; clone_size: NA; j_call: TRBJ2-7; cdr3_nt: TGTGCCAGCAGGGCAATGGTGACAGGGAGCTACGAGCAGTACTTC; cdr3_aa: CASRAMVTGSYEQYF
cdr3_length: 16; d_call: NA; v_call: TRBV2; clone_size: NA; j_call: TRBJ2-5; cdr3_nt: TGTGCCAGCAGCGAGGGGGACGGGATGTACCAAGAGACCCAGTACTTC; cdr3_aa: CASSEGDGMYQETQYF
cdr3_length: 15; d_call: TRBD2; v_call: TRBV19; clone_size: once; j_call: TRBJ2-1; cdr3_nt: TGTGCCAGTAGTATAGCGGGAGGTTTCAACAATGAGCAGTTCTTC; cdr3_aa: CASSIAGGFNNEQFF
cdr3_length: 14; d_call: NA; v_call: TRBV5-4; clone_size: NA; j_call: TRBJ1-3; cdr3_nt: TGTGCCAGCAGCTTGATGGGGACCGGAAACACCATATATTTT; cdr3_aa: CASSLMGTGNTIYF
cdr3_length: 14; d_call: NA; v_call: TRBV5-1; clone_size: NA; j_call: TRBJ1-3; cdr3_nt: TGCGCCAGCAGCTTAACACACTCTGGAAACACCATATATTTT; cdr3_aa: CASSLTHSGNTIYF
cdr3_length: 14; d_call: NA; v_call: TRBV19; clone_size: once; j_call: TRBJ1-2; cdr3_nt: TGTGCCAGTAGTGTCTCCAGGGATGTCTATGGCTACACCTTC; cdr3_aa: CASSVSRDVYGYTF
cdr3_length: 15; d_call: NA; v_call: TRBV10-3; clone_size: NA; j_call: TRBJ2-5; cdr3_nt: TGTGCCATCAGTGACCCCCGAGCAGGGTGGGAGACCCAGTACTTC; cdr3_aa: CAISDPRAGWETQYF